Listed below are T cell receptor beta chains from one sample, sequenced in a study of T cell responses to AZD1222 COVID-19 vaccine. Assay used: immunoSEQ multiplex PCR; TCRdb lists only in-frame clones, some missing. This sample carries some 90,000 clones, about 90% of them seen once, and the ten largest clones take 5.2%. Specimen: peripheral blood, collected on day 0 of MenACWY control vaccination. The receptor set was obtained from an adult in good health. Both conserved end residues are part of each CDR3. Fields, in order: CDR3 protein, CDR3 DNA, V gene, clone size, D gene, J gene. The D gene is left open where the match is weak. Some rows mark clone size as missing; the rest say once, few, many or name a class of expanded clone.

CATRLIGYEQYF,TGTGCCACCAGGTTGATCGGGTACGAGCAGTACTTC,TRBV28,NA,NA,TRBJ2-7
CASITGQRVQPQHF,TGTGCCAGCATAACCGGACAGCGAGTCCAGCCCCAGCATTTT,TRBV28,NA,NA,TRBJ1-5
CASSLLGQDNEKLFF,TGCGCCAGCAGCTTGTTAGGACAGGATAATGAAAAACTGTTTTTT,TRBV5-1,NA,TRBD1,TRBJ1-4
CASRRVGLEQFF,TGTGCCAGCAGGCGAGTGGGACTCGAGCAGTTCTTC,TRBV5-6,NA,NA,TRBJ2-1
CASTRLGTGELFF,TGTGCCAGCACCAGGCTCGGCACCGGGGAGCTGTTTTTT,TRBV6-5,NA,NA,TRBJ2-2
CASSYSGTGDQPQHF,TGTGCCAGCAGTTACTCCGGGACAGGGGATCAGCCCCAGCATTTT,TRBV6-5,NA,TRBD1,TRBJ1-5
CASSWGSTSNQPQHF,TGTGCCAGCAGTTGGGGATCCACGAGCAATCAGCCCCAGCATTTT,TRBV6-5,once,NA,TRBJ1-5
CASSLDRSSTIYF,TGCGCCAGCAGCTTAGACAGGTCTAGCACCATATATTTT,TRBV5-1,NA,NA,TRBJ1-3
CASRKGELTEAFF,TGTGCCAGCAGGAAGGGGGAGTTGACTGAAGCTTTCTTT,TRBV2,NA,NA,TRBJ1-1
CASSVEAVARWDYGYTF,TGTGCCAGCAGCGTAGAAGCGGTGGCAAGGTGGGACTATGGCTACACCTTC,TRBV9,once,NA,TRBJ1-2
CASSPGTRDNEQFF,TGTGCCAGCAGCCCCGGGACTAGAGACAATGAGCAGTTCTTC,TRBV9,NA,TRBD2,TRBJ2-1
CASSLLAGGRADTQYF,TGTGCCAGCAGTCTACTAGCGGGGGGGCGGGCAGATACGCAGTATTTT,TRBV28,NA,TRBD2,TRBJ2-3
CSAADLEQFF,TGCAGTGCTGCAGATTTGGAGCAGTTCTTC,TRBV20-1,NA,NA,TRBJ2-1
CASSGAINEKLFF,TGTGCCAGTTCAGGTGCGATTAATGAAAAACTGTTTTTT,TRBV19,NA,NA,TRBJ1-4
CASWGAGNQPQHF,TGTGCCAGCTGGGGGGCGGGCAATCAGCCCCAGCATTTT,TRBV6-5,NA,NA,TRBJ1-5
CASSDSQGELARTDTQYF,TGTGCCAGCAGTGATAGCCAAGGGGAACTAGCCCGCACAGATACGCAGTATTTT,TRBV25-1,NA,NA,TRBJ2-3
CASSFRSSTEAFF,TGTGCCAGCAGTTTCAGAAGCAGCACTGAAGCTTTCTTT,TRBV28,NA,NA,TRBJ1-1
CASSYGPNNEQFF,TGTGCCAGCAGCTATGGCCCGAACAATGAGCAGTTCTTC,TRBV7-2,NA,NA,TRBJ2-1
CASSGDSYEQYF,TGTGCCAGCAGTGGAGACTCCTACGAGCAGTACTTC,TRBV5-8,NA,NA,TRBJ2-7
CASPQPRGLAGTGEQYF,TGTGCCAGTCCCCAGCCGAGGGGGCTAGCGGGAACGGGTGAGCAGTACTTC,TRBV21-1,NA,NA,TRBJ2-7
CSGGQVHEQYF,TGCAGCGGGGGACAGGTCCACGAGCAGTACTTC,TRBV29-1,NA,TRBD1,TRBJ2-7
CASTRGSLYSNQPQHF,TGTGCCAGTACCAGGGGTTCCCTTTATAGCAATCAGCCCCAGCATTTT,TRBV19,once,NA,TRBJ1-5
CASFLARGSYEQYF,TGTGCTAGTTTCCTCGCCAGGGGTTCCTACGAGCAGTACTTC,TRBV12-5,NA,NA,TRBJ2-7
CAISRDVNQPQHF,TGTGCCATCAGTCGGGACGTAAATCAGCCCCAGCATTTT,TRBV10-3,NA,NA,TRBJ1-5